A selection of T cell receptor beta chains follows, all from one sample in a study of blood T cell repertoires in COVID-19. TCRdb keeps only in-frame clones here, not all; method: immunoSEQ multiplex PCR. Found here are 290,000 or so clones, roughly 86% of them singletons; the top ten hold approximately 2.4%. The material sequenced was PBMCs or T cells enriched from blood (not recorded which). The receptors stem from a woman younger than 30 who had recovered from COVID-19. Both conserved end residues are part of each CDR3. D genes are given only for firm matches. Clone size is not always given. Where it is, it says once, few, many or a class for expanded clones.

TRBD2 | TRBJ2-7 | . | TRBV5-1 | CASGRDSYEQYF | TGCGCCAGCGGGAGGGACTCCTACGAGCAGTACTTC
. | TRBJ2-7 | . | TRBV7-9 | CASSPEVEGPSYEQYF | TGTGCCAGCAGCCCGGAGGTAGAAGGGCCGTCCTACGAGCAGTACTTC
TRBD2 | TRBJ2-1 | . | TRBV11-3 | CASSLPTGLAKFF | TGTGCCAGCAGCCTACCGACGGGACTAGCTAAGTTCTTC
. | TRBJ2-7 | . | TRBV4-1 | CASSPTEYYEQYF | TGCGCCAGCAGCCCGACAGAATACTACGAGCAGTACTTC
TRBD1 | TRBJ2-7 | . | TRBV27 | CASSLDRGRREQYF | TGTGCCAGCAGTTTGGACAGGGGGCGTCGAGAGCAGTACTTC
TRBD2 | TRBJ2-2 | . | TRBV10-1 | CASSYGRDTGELFF | TGCGCCAGCAGCTATGGGAGGGACACCGGGGAGCTGTTTTTT
TRBD2 | TRBJ2-5 | . | TRBV25-1 | CASSSWGGETQYF | TGTGCCAGCAGCTCATGGGGGGGAGAGACCCAGTACTTC
TRBD1 | TRBJ1-1 | once | TRBV6-5 | CASSSPTGTNTEAFF | TGTGCCAGCAGCTCCCCGACAGGGACGAACACTGAAGCTTTCTTT
TRBD1 | TRBJ2-5 | . | TRBV7-3 | CASSNTGGASETQYF | TGTGCCAGCAGCAATACAGGGGGCGCATCAGAGACCCAGTACTTC
TRBD2 | TRBJ2-3 | . | TRBV4-1 | CASSHPVAGGPSHSTDTQYF | TGCGCCAGCAGCCACCCAGTAGCGGGGGGGCCTTCCCATAGCACAGATACGCAGTATTTT
TRBD1 | TRBJ1-1 | . | TRBV2 | CASSEDQGGTEAFF | TGTGCCAGCAGTGAGGACCAGGGGGGCACTGAAGCTTTCTTT